These T cell receptor beta chains were read from a single sample in a study of T cells after yellow fever vaccination. TCRdb reprocessed the 5' RACE reads with MiXCR, giving one entry per CDR3 protein. This repertoire shows about 210,000 distinct CDR3 sequences, 3% to 3.5% found once; its top ten account for roughly 3.2%. Sequencing was performed on CD4+ T cells sorted from PBMCs, taken 10 days after the yellow fever booster vaccination. These receptors came from a man between 18 and 35 years old who received the YFV17D yellow fever vaccine. CDR3s leave out the opening cysteine and the closing phenylalanine or tryptophan.

TRBJ2-4 | TRBV4-3 | ASSQTGNSAKNIQY
TRBJ2-1 | TRBV5-1 | ASSLPLYNEQF
TRBJ2-5 | TRBV5-1 | ASSLALGGGAETQY
TRBJ1-2 | TRBV25-1 | ASRTGGYGYT
TRBJ2-7 | TRBV12-5 | ASAPRGTGAYEQY
TRBJ1-3 | TRBV30 | AWSWGAGGGNTIY
TRBJ2-7 | TRBV6-5 | ASSSQGQQY
TRBJ1-2 | TRBV3-1 | ASSHPDRGISGYT
TRBJ2-5 | TRBV5-6 | ASSWGLGAKKETQY
TRBJ1-5 | TRBV20-1 | SARDAGLGNQPQH
TRBJ2-5 | TRBV6-5 | ASSYSMAEETQY
TRBJ1-2 | TRBV29-1 | SAHQRAYGYT
TRBJ1-1 | TRBV29-1 | SVVVSLNTEAF
TRBJ1-1 | TRBV28 | ASRVPSNTEAF
TRBJ1-2 | TRBV18 | ASSPQTGGENGYT
TRBJ2-4 | TRBV12-3/TRBV12-4 | ASSLAPGWVNIQY
TRBJ1-1 | TRBV7-2 | ASSLAGGLNTEAF
TRBJ2-3 | TRBV28 | ASSSPRWDTDTQY
TRBJ2-3 | TRBV7-2 | ASSTRGQFTDTQY
TRBJ2-1 | TRBV18 | ASSPPTTSGEQF
TRBJ1-1 | TRBV12-3/TRBV12-4 | ASSLGEANTEAF
TRBJ2-1 | TRBV5-1 | ASSPPGGGGVDEQF
TRBJ1-2 | TRBV6-2/TRBV6-3 | ASKDSSLLYGYT
TRBJ2-2 | TRBV6-2/TRBV6-3 | ASSNDRKPAAGELF
TRBJ1-2 | TRBV24-1 | ATSDPTGNGGYT
TRBJ2-5 | TRBV5-1 | ASSPGQLLQETQY
TRBJ2-3 | TRBV9 | ASSVEGGQQIPDTQY
TRBJ2-7 | TRBV7-9 | ASSLPTSGGPSYEQY
TRBJ2-2 | TRBV6-5 | ASSGQGIVTGELF
TRBJ2-7 | TRBV20-1 | SARDISGRGEQY
TRBJ2-4 | TRBV7-2 | ASSPGLASFIQY
TRBJ2-7 | TRBV7-8 | ASSLGTRNEQY
TRBJ1-2 | TRBV15 | ATSRDRGSYYGYT
TRBJ1-5 | TRBV6-6 | ASSFPAGGGNQPQH
TRBJ2-5 | TRBV5-6 | ASSLGGQATQETQY
TRBJ2-2 | TRBV7-2 | ASTLIAGELF
TRBJ1-2 | TRBV7-2 | ASSLGPDRVGGYT
TRBJ2-3 | TRBV25-1 | ASSLSGGGGADTQY
TRBJ2-3 | TRBV23-1 | ASSQSNTDTQY
TRBJ2-2 | TRBV5-1 | ASSQHSGELF
TRBJ2-2 | TRBV5-1 | ASSPGQGAGTGELF
TRBJ2-3 | TRBV5-1 | ASSLLLSGGVGADTQY
TRBJ2-5 | TRBV19 | ASSTGVTGIQETQY
TRBJ1-2 | TRBV11-3 | ASSLGQGGYT
TRBJ2-1 | TRBV9 | ASSVSAVEYEQF
TRBJ1-6 | TRBV5-1 | ASSLGREGSPLH
TRBJ1-1 | TRBV12-3/TRBV12-4 | ASSFDVAPEAF